The present entry profiles one T cell receptor beta chain with its context. Antigen specificity is unknown. Unique molecular identifiers were built into the TCRbeta library. TCRdb reanalysed the PCR reads using MiXCR and keeps one entry per CDR3 protein. The sample has about 830,000 distinct CDR3 sequences, less than 20% seen once. This record belongs to a study of T-cell reconstitution after alpha-beta-depleted transplantation in children. Broader study findings: T-cell numbers and diversity, one year after transplant, stemmed largely from T cells that were newly produced. At around two months after transplant, the alpha-beta T cells were reportedly derived from several hundred expanded clones that came from non-depleted graft cells.

The source is a male patient younger than 18 who had a stem cell transplant for acute lymphoblastic leukemia, so the T cells may come from the graft donor. Sample: PBMCs, mostly from graft donor cells, taken 360 days after TCRalphabeta/CD19-depleted stem cell transplant.

The DNA for the CDR3 is TGCGCCAGCAGCCTATGGCCGAGGACTAGCGTGACACCTAGCTCCTACAATGAGCAGTTCTTC. Its protein product is CASSLWPRTSVTPSSYNEQFF. The chain is built from TRBV5-1 and TRBJ2-1; 9 bases align to TRBD2. Germline lookup yields CDR1 SGHRS and CDR2 YFSETQ. Trimming cost V 4 bases and J 0 bases; bases outside gene matches: 20. This CDR3 is 21 amino acids long.